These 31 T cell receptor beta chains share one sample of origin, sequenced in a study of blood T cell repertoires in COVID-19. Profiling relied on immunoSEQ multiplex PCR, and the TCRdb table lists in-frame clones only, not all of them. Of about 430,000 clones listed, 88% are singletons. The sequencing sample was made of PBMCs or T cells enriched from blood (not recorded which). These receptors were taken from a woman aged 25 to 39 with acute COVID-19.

This chain's CDR3 is CASSLRQGTDTQYF. In nucleotides, the CDR3 is TGTGCCAGCAGCTTACGGCAGGGGACAGATACGCAGTATTTT. The rearrangement uses TRBV7-3 and TRBJ2-3; the D gene is possibly TRBD1 (6 bases). Germline V lookup: CDR1 SGHTA, CDR2 FQGTGA. The CDR3 contains 14 residues. Trimming shortened V by 2 bases and J by 3 bases, and 9 bases separated the two germline ends.

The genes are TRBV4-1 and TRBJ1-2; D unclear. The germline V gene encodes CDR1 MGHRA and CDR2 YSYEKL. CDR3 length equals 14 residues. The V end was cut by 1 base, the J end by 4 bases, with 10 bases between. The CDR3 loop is CASSQGEKSYGYTF. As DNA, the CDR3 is TGCGCCAGCAGCCAAGGAGAGAAGAGCTATGGCTACACCTTC.

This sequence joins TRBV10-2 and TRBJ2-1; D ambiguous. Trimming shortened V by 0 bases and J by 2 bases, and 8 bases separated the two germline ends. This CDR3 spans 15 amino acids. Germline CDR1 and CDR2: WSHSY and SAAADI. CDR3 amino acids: CASSESLGPYNEQFF. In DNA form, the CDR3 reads TGCGCCAGCAGTGAGTCACTGGGCCCCTACAATGAGCAGTTCTTC.

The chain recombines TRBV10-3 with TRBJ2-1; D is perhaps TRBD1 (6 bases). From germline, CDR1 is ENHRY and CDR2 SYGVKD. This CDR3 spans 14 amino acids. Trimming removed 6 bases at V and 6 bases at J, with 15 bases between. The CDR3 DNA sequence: TGTGCCATCAGGGAGACAGGTCAGTCCAATGAGCAGTTCTTC. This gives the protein CAIRETGQSNEQFF.

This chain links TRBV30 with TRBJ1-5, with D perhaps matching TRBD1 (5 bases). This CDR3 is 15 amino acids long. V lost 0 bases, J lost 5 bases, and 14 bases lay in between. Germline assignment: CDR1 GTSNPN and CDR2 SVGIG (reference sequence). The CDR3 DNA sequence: TGTGCCTGGAGTGTAGGGGTATCAGATCATCAGCCCCAGCATTTT. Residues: CAWSVGVSDHQPQHF.

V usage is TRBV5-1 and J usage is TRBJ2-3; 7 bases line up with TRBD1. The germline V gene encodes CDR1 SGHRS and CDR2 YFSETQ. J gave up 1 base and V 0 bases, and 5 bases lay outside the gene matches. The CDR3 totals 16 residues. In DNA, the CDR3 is TGCGCCAGCAGCTTGGAGGGGGCAAAAGGCACAGATACGCAGTATTTT. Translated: CASSLEGAKGTDTQYF.

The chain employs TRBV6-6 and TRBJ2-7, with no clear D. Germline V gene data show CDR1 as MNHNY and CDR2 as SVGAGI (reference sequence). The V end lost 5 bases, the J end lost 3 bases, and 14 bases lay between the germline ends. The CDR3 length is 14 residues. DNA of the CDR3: TGTGCCAGCAGTCGAAGCGTTCCCGACTACGAGCAGTACTTC. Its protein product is CASSRSVPDYEQYF.

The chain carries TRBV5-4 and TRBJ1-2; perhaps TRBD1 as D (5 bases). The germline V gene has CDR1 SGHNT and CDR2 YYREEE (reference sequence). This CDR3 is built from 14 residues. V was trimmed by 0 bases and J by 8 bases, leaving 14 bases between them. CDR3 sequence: CASSLVGPLGGYTF. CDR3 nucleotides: TGTGCCAGCAGCTTGGTGGGGCCATTGGGAGGCTACACCTTC.

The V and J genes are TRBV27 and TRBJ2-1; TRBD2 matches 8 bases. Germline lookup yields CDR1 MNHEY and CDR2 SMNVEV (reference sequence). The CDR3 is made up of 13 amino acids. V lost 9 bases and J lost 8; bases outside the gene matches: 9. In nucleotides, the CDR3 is TGTGCCAGTGATCACGGGGGGGCCGATGAGCAGTTCTTC. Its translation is CASDHGGADEQFF.

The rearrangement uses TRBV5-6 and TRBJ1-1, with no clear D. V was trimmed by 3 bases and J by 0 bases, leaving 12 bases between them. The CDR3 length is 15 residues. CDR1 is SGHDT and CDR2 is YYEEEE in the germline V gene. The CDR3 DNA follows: TGTGCCAGCAGCTATCGCGGCGAAATGAACACTGAAGCTTTCTTT. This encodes CASSYRGEMNTEAFF.

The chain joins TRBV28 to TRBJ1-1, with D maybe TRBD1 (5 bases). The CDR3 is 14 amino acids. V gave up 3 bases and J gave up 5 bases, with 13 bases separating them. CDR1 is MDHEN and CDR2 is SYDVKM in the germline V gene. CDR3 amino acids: CASSLGGLGTEAFF. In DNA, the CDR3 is TGTGCCAGCAGTTTGGGGGGATTGGGAACTGAAGCTTTCTTT. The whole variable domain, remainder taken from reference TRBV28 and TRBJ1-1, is DVKVTQSSRYLVKRTGEKVFLECVQDMDHENMFWYRQDPGLGLRLIYFSYDVKMKEKGDIPEGYSVSREKKERFSLILESASTNQTSMYLCASSLGGLGTEAFFGQGTRLTVV.

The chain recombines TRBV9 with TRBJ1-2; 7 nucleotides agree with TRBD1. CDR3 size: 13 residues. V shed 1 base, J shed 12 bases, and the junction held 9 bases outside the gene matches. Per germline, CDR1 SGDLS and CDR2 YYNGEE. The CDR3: CASSVRAGGRNTF. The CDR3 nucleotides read TGTGCCAGCAGCGTAAGGGCAGGGGGTAGGAACACCTTC.

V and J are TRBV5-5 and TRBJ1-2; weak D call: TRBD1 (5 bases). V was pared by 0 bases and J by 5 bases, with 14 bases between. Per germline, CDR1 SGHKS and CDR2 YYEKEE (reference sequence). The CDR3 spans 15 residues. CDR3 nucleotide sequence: TGTGCCAGCAGCTTGGATCCAGGGATAACGTATGGCTACACCTTC. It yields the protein CASSLDPGITYGYTF.

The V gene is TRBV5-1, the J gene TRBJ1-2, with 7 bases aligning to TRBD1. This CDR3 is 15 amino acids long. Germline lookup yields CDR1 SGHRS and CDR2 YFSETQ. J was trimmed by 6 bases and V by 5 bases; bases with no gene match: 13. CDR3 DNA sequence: TGCGCCAGCAGTTTGCTGGCAGGGGGACGCAATGGCTACACCTTC. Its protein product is CASSLLAGGRNGYTF. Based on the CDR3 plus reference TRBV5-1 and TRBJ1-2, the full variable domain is KAGVTQTPRYLIKTRGQQVTLSCSPISGHRSVSWYQQTPGQGLQFLFEYFSETQRNKGNFPGRFSGRQFSNSRSEMNVSTLELGDSALYLCASSLLAGGRNGYTFGSGTRLTVV.

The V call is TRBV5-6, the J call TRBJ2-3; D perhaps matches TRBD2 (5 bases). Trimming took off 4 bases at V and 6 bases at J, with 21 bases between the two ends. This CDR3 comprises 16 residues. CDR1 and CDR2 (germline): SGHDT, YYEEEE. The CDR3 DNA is TGTGCCAGCAGCCCATCCCATGCGGGTTCGGCCGATACGCAGTATTTT. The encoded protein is CASSPSHAGSADTQYF. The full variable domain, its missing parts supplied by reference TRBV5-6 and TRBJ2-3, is DAGVTQSPTHLIKTRGQQVTLRCSPKSGHDTVSWYQQALGQGPQFIFQYYEEEERQRGNFPDRFSGHQFPNYSSELNVNALLLGDSALYLCASSPSHAGSADTQYFGPGTRLTVL.

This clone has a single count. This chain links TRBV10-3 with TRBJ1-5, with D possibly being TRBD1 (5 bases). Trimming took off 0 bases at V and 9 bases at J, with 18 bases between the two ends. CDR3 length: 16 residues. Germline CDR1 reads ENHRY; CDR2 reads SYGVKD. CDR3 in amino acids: CAISESLGGGEGPQHF. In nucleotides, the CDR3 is TGTGCCATCAGTGAGTCGTTAGGTGGGGGGGAAGGGCCCCAGCATTTT.

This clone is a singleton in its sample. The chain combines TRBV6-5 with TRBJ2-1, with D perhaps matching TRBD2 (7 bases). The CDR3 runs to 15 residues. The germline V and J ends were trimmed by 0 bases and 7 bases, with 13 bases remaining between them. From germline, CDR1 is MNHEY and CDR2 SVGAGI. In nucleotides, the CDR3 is TGTGCCAGCAGTTACTCGAGGGGGGGGAGTAATGAGCAGTTCTTC. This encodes CASSYSRGGSNEQFF.

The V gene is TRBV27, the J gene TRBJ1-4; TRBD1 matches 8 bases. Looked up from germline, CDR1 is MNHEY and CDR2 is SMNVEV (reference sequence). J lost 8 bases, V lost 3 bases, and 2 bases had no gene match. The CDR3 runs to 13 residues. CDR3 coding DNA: TGTGCCAGCAGTTTGAGGGACAGGGAAAAACTGTTTTTT. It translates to CASSLRDREKLFF.

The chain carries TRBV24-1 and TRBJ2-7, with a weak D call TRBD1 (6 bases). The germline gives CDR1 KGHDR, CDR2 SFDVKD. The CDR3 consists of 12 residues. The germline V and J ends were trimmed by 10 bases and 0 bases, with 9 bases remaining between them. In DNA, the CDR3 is TGTGCCACTCAGGGGACCTCCTACGAGCAGTACTTC. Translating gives CATQGTSYEQYF.

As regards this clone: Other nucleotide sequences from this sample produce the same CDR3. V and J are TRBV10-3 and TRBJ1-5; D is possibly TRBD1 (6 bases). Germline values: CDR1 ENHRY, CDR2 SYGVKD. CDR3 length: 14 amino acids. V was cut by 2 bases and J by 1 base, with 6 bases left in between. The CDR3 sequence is CAISEGGSNQPQHF. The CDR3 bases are TGTGCCATCAGTGAGGGGGGCAGCAATCAGCCCCAGCATTTT.

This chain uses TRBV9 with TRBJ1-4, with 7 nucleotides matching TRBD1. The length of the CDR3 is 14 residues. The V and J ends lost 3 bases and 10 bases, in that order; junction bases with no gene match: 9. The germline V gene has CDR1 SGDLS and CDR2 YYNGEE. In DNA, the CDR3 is TGTGCCAGCAGCGAGACAGGGTTCGGCGTAAAACTGTTTTTT. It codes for CASSETGFGVKLFF.

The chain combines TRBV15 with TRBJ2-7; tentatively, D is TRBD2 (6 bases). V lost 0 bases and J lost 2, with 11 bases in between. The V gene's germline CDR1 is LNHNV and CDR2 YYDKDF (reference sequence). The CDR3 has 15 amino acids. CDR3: CATSRDRRDPYEQYF. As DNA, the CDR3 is TGTGCCACCAGCAGAGATCGGAGGGACCCCTACGAGCAGTACTTC.

Here the CDR3 reads CATSDFTSGSTDTQYF. In DNA form, the CDR3 reads TGTGCCACCAGTGATTTTACCAGCGGGAGTACAGATACGCAGTATTTT. The V gene is TRBV24-1, the J gene TRBJ2-3, with 8 nucleotides matching TRBD2. The CDR3 consists of 16 residues. Germline assignment: CDR1 KGHDR and CDR2 SFDVKD. The ends lost 1 base at V and 3 bases at J; junction bases unmatched: 5.

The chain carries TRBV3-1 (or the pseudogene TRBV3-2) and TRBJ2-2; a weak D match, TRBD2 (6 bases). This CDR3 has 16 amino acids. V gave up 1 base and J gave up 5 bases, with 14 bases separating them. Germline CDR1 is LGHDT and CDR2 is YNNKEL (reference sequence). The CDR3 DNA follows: TGTGCCAGCAGCCAAGGTGCCCGGGGGAGGACCGGGGAGCTGTTTTTT. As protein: CASSQGARGRTGELFF.

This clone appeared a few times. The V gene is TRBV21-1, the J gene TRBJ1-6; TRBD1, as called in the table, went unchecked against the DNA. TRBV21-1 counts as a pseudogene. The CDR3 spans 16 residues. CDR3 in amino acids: CASSRLRRTGRSPLHF. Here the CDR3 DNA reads TGTGCCAGCAGCAGACTCAGACGGACAGGGAGGTCACCCCTCCACTTT.

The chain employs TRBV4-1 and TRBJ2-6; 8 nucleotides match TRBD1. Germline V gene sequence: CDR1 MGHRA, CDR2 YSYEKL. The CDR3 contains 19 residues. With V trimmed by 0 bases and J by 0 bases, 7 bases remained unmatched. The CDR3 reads CASSQDPTGAGSGANVLTF. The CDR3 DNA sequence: TGCGCCAGCAGCCAAGATCCGACAGGGGCGGGCTCTGGGGCCAACGTCCTGACTTTC.

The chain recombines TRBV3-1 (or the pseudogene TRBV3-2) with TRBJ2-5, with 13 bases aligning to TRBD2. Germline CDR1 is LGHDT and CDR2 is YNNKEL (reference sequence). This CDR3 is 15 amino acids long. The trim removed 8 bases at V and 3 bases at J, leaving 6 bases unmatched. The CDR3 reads CASFSGLAGKETQYF. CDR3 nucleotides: TGTGCCAGCTTCTCGGGACTAGCGGGGAAAGAGACCCAGTACTTC.

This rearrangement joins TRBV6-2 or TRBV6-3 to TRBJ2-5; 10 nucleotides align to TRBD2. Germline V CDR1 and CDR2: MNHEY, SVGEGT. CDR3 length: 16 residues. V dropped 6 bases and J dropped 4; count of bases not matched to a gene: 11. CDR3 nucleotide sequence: TGTGCCAGCAGCTTCTTAGCGGGGGGCGGGCGAGAGACCCAGTACTTC. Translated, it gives CASSFLAGGGRETQYF.

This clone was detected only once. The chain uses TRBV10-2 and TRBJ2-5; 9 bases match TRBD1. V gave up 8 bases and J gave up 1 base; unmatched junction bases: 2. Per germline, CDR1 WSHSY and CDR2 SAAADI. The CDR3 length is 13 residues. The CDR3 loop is CASLTGGQETQYF. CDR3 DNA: TGCGCCAGCCTGACAGGGGGCCAAGAGACCCAGTACTTC.

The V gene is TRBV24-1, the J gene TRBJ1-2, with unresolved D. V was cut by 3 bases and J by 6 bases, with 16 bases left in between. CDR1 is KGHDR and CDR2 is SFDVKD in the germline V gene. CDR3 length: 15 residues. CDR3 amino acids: CATSDTRWEGDGYTF. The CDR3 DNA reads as TGTGCCACCAGTGATACCCGTTGGGAGGGCGATGGCTACACCTTC.

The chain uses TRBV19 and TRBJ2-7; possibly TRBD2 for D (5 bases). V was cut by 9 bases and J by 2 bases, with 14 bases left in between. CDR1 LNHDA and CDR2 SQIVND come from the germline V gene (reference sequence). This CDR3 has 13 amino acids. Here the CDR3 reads CASGGGPTYEQYF. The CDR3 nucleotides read TGTGCCAGCGGCGGAGGTCCGACCTACGAGCAGTACTTC. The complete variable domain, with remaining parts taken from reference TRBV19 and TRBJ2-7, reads DGGITQSPKYLFRKEGQNVTLSCEQNLNHDAMYWYRQDPGQGLRLIYYSQIVNDFQKGDIAEGYSVSREKKESFPLTVTSAQKNPTAFYLCASGGGPTYEQYFGPGTRLTVT.